This TCR beta chain was retrieved from a study of CD8+ T cells in alopecia areata. Study overall: It was oral tofacitinib, at 5 to 10 mg twice daily, that treated patients received. Whole-study results and caveats: Mouse data revealed clearer TCR sharing than patient data did, a gap possibly tied to HLA.

Concerning this clone: Antigen unknown.

Treatment indicated: oral pan-JAK inhibitor, 5-10 mg twice daily. Peripheral blood and lesional scalp punch biopsies came from alopecia areata patients. Sorting separated CD4+ and CD8+ T cells out of PBMCs. cDNA serving as the sequencing template came from extracted, reverse transcribed RNA. This table comes from immunoSEQ multiplex PCR, and its TCRdb copy is limited to in-frame clones, with some not included. The data hold 95,000 to 110,000 clones, with approximately 84% observed a single time. Trimming left V 0 bases short and J 1 base short, with 3 bases between. The germline V gene has CDR1 SGDLS and CDR2 YYNGEE. The CDR3 has 13 residues.

This sample comprised CD8+ T cells sorted from blood, obtained at week 34, from a patient treated with tofacitinib. J is TRBJ2-3 and V is TRBV9, with D unresolved. The source of this sequence is a human donor with alopecia areata. The CDR3 loop is CASSVVGTDTQYF. CDR3 in DNA: TGTGCCAGCAGCGTAGTTGGCACAGATACGCAGTATTTT.